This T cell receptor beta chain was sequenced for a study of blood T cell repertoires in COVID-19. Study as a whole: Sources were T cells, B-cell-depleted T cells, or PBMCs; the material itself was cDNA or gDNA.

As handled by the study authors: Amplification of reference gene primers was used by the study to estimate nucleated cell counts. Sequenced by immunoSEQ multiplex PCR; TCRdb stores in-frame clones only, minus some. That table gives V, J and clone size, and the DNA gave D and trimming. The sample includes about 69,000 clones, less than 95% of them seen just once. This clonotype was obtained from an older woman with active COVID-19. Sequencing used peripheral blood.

CDR3 sequence: CASSGPGQGYKQYF. The DNA for the CDR3 is TGTGCCAGCAGCGGCCCGGGACAGGGGTATAAGCAGTACTTC. The J gene is TRBJ2-7, the V gene TRBV9, with 10 bases aligning to TRBD1. J gave up 8 bases and V 3 bases, and 8 bases lay outside the gene matches. Germline lookup yields CDR1 SGDLS and CDR2 YYNGEE. CDR3 length: 14 amino acids.